The 25 T cell receptor beta chains presented below share a single source sample, sequenced in a study of neurological immune-mediated disorders. A single record per CDR3 protein comes from TCRdb applying MiXCR to the 5' RACE reads. The table has tens of thousands of distinct CDR3 sequences, more than 3% seen once; the top ten hold 1.5% to 2%. The sequenced sample was PBMCs. The receptors derive from a man under 40 with multiple sclerosis.

This clonotype was seen ten or more times. The chain couples TRBV7-2 to TRBJ1-4; the D is unclear. The V gene's germline CDR1 is SGHTA and CDR2 FQGNSA. There are 15 residues in the CDR3. V shed 5 bases and J shed 0 bases, with 10 bases lying between them. The DNA for the CDR3 is TGTGCCAGCAGCGCCTACGGAGCAACTAATGAAAAACTGTTTTTT. As protein: CASSAYGATNEKLFF.

This clonotype has at least ten counts. The V and J genes are TRBV15 and TRBJ2-1; D unclear. In germline, CDR1 is LNHNV, CDR2 YYDKDF (reference sequence). Trimming stripped 0 bases from V and 3 bases from J, with 12 bases between. This CDR3 region has 16 residues. CDR3 protein: CATSRDLSAIYNEQFF. The CDR3 nucleotides read TGTGCCACCAGCAGAGATCTTAGTGCTATCTACAATGAGCAGTTCTTC.

This clonotype has a handful of counts. The junction shows a germline mismatch at one end, possibly a read error. This chain links TRBV7-3 with TRBJ1-6, with 10 bases lining up with TRBD1. Germline V lookup: CDR1 SGHTA, CDR2 FQGTGA. This CDR3 region has 14 residues. This CDR3 reads CASSLDRGNSPLHF. The CDR3 DNA is TGTGCCAGCAGCCTGGACAGGGGGAATTCACCCCTACACTTT.

This clonotype showed up many times. V gene TRBV9 combines with J gene TRBJ2-1; 15 nucleotides match TRBD2. The length of the CDR3 is 16 residues. CDR1 is SGDLS and CDR2 is YYNGEE in the germline V gene. J was trimmed by 7 bases and V by 4 bases; bases with no gene match: 6. The CDR3 reads CASSPTGLAGGNEQFF. DNA for the CDR3: TGTGCCAGCAGCCCGACGGGACTAGCGGGAGGTAATGAGCAGTTCTTC.

The table lists this clonotype with a few counts. This sequence joins TRBV6-1 and TRBJ2-5; TRBD2 might be the D (6 bases). The germline V gene has CDR1 MNHNS and CDR2 SASEGT. The CDR3 spans 14 residues. Trimming pared 5 bases from V and 1 base from J, leaving 11 bases between. The CDR3 bases are TGTGCCAGCAGTAGGGGACTTCTCCAAGAGACCCAGTACTTC. Translating it yields CASSRGLLQETQYF.

This clonotype was recorded many times. CDR3 amino acids: CASSPRGSAAPGEQYF. CDR3 DNA: TGCGCCAGCAGCCCCCGGGGTAGCGCGGCCCCCGGCGAGCAGTACTTC. J is TRBJ2-7 and V is TRBV5-1, with D maybe TRBD2 (5 bases). Germline CDR1 SGHRS, CDR2 YFSETQ. The CDR3 spans 16 residues. The V end lost 4 bases, the J end lost 6 bases, and 23 bases lay between the germline ends.

This clonotype was counted between two and nine times. CDR3 in amino acids: CASSVTATDTQYF. CDR3 nucleotide sequence: TGCGCCAGCAGCGTGACAGCCACAGATACGCAGTATTTT. V is TRBV5-1 and J is TRBJ2-3, with D tentatively TRBD1 (5 bases). Deletions cut 4 bases from V and 2 bases from J, with 8 bases between. In germline, CDR1 is SGHRS, CDR2 YFSETQ. There are 13 residues in the CDR3.

This clonotype has a count of ten or more. This chain joins TRBV20-1 and TRBJ2-5; 14 bases match TRBD2. CDR3 length: 12 amino acids. In germline, CDR1 is DFQATT, CDR2 SNEGSKA (reference sequence). The CDR3 loop is CKGTSGGETQYF. In DNA form, the CDR3 reads TGCAAAGGGACTAGCGGGGGAGAGACCCAGTACTTC.

This clonotype rates as medium-sized. Because the CDR3's place on the DNA is in doubt, the DNA is left out and the CDR3 is given as listed by TCRdb. The rearrangement links TRBV12-3 or TRBV12-4 to TRBJ2-7. The CDR3 has 12 residues if both end residues are counted. The CDR3 loop reads CASSSSGYEQYF.

This clonotype was counted many times. The V and J genes are TRBV7-9 and TRBJ2-7; either TRBD1 or TRBD2 may fit D (5 bases each). Germline V gene sequence: CDR1 SEHNR, CDR2 FQNEAQ (reference sequence). The CDR3 runs 13 residues. The germline V and J ends were trimmed by 6 bases and 2 bases, with 11 bases remaining between them. The CDR3 nucleotides are TGTGCCAGCAGGAGGGACGGAACCTACGAGCAGTACTTC. Its translation: CASRRDGTYEQYF.

This clonotype was counted ten times or more. The genes are TRBV20-1 and TRBJ2-7, with TRBD2 identical over 12 bases. Trimming took 6 bases from V and 5 from J; bases not matched to a gene: 11. This CDR3 has 15 residues. CDR1 DFQATT and CDR2 SNEGSKA come from the germline V gene (reference sequence). The CDR3 spells CSAYETSGSLHEQYF. The CDR3 nucleotides read TGCAGTGCGTATGAGACTAGCGGGAGTCTCCACGAGCAGTACTTC.

This clonotype was found many times. V usage is TRBV7-9 and J usage is TRBJ2-5; 8 bases map to TRBD2. CDR3 length equals 13 residues. The V gene end was trimmed by 6 bases and the J gene end by 5 bases; junction bases not matched to a gene: 5. Germline V gene lookup returns CDR1 SEHNR and CDR2 FQNEAQ (reference sequence). The CDR3 DNA reads TGTGCCAGCAGGCGGGGGGATGTGGAGACCCAGTACTTC. Encoded protein: CASRRGDVETQYF.

This clonotype has just a few counts. A much larger clone lies one base from this, so it may be a read error. The chain links TRBV3-1 to TRBJ1-1, with D uncertain. CDR1 LGHDT and CDR2 YNNKEL come from the germline V gene (reference sequence). Trimming stripped 4 bases from V and 1 base from J, with 10 bases between. The CDR3 sequence is 14 residues long. The CDR3 protein is CASSLREKNTEAFF. CDR3 sequence (DNA): TGTGCCAGCAGCCTCCGGGAAAAGAACACTGAAGCTTTCTTT.

This clonotype has a count of ten or more. CDR3 region: CASSLVTVSGNTIYF. CDR3 sequence (DNA): TGTGCCAGCAGTTTAGTTACAGTCTCTGGAAACACCATATATTTT. V usage is TRBV12-3 or TRBV12-4 and J usage is TRBJ1-3; no clear D. CDR3 length: 15 residues. The ends were cut back, 1 base at V and 0 bases at J, with 7 bases in the middle.

This clonotype was recorded at least ten times. The chain is built from TRBV7-2 and TRBJ1-5; tentatively, D is TRBD1 (5 bases). The V gene lost 7 bases and the J gene lost 6 bases, with 13 bases spanning the gap. Germline V lookup: CDR1 SGHTA, CDR2 FQGNSA. The CDR3 totals 13 residues. The CDR3 region has the DNA TGTGCCAGCACTCAGGGTGTCTCTCAGCCCCAGCATTTT. Protein product: CASTQGVSQPQHF.

The count of this clonotype is one. This could be a read error, since a much larger clone is one nucleotide away. The V gene is TRBV5-5, the J gene TRBJ2-7; tentative D call: TRBD1 (5 bases). CDR3 length: 13 residues. Looked up from germline, CDR1 is SGHKS and CDR2 is YYEKEE (reference sequence). As DNA, the CDR3 is TGTGCCAACAGCCCATTAGGGGCCTACGAGCAGTACTTC. Its protein product is CANSPLGAYEQYF.

The rearrangement uses TRBV7-8 and TRBJ1-3, with D hard to call. With 5 bases removed from V and 7 bases from J, the gap between germline ends came to 18 bases. This CDR3 is built from 15 residues. Germline loops: CDR1 SGHVS, CDR2 FQNEAQ. CDR3 amino acids: CASSTRPGDGNTIYF. CDR3 DNA sequence: TGTGCCAGCAGCACCCGACCCGGGGATGGGAACACCATATATTTT. The complete variable domain, with remaining parts taken from reference TRBV7-8 and TRBJ1-3, reads GAGVSQSPRYKVAKRGQDVALRCDPISGHVSLFWYQQALGQGPEFLTYFQNEAQLDKSGLPSDRFFAERPEGSVSTLKIQRTQQEDSAVYLCASSTRPGDGNTIYFGEGSWLTVV.

This clonotype came up many times. This chain joins TRBV20-1 and TRBJ2-5, with D perhaps TRBD1 (5 bases). This CDR3 contains 16 residues. Trimming took off 2 bases at V and 2 bases at J, with 18 bases between the two ends. The germline V gene has CDR1 DFQATT and CDR2 SNEGSKA (reference sequence). CDR3 loop: CSARIVGTGKQETQYF. CDR3 bases: TGCAGTGCTAGAATCGTTGGAACAGGCAAACAAGAGACCCAGTACTTC.

This clonotype was recorded at least ten times. The gene calls are TRBV4-2 and TRBJ2-3, with TRBD1 as a possible D gene (6 bases). V was clipped by 4 bases and J by 0 bases, with 20 bases between them. The CDR3 has 18 residues. The germline gives CDR1 LGHNA, CDR2 YNFKEQ. The CDR3 DNA sequence: TGTGCCAGCAGCCCAGGGGCTGGGGGCCCGGCGAGCACAGATACGCAGTATTTT. Translation: CASSPGAGGPASTDTQYF.

The table lists this clonotype with a few counts. The V and J genes are TRBV5-1 and TRBJ2-1, with 7 bases lining up with TRBD2. CDR3 length: 14 amino acids. CDR1 is SGHRS, CDR2 YFSETQ, per germline. V lost 2 bases, J lost 9 bases, and 8 bases stayed unmatched. The CDR3, as DNA: TGCGCCAGCAGCTTCGGCGGTGGGAGGGGTGAGCAGTTCTTC. Protein sequence: CASSFGGGRGEQFF.

The sample holds many counts of this clonotype. CDR3 sequence: CASSPEWGKMEYF. Written as DNA, the CDR3 is TGCGCCAGCAGCCCAGAGTGGGGGAAGATGGAGTACTTC. The rearrangement links TRBV4-1 to TRBJ2-4, with D perhaps assigned TRBD1 or TRBD2 (5 bases each). The CDR3 consists of 13 residues. Germline V lookup: CDR1 MGHRA, CDR2 YSYEKL. Trimming took 4 bases from V and 14 from J, leaving 18 bases between them.

Many counts were recorded for this clonotype. The DNA for the CDR3 is TGTGCCAGCAGTCGCGGTGGGGAGTATAACACTGAAGCTTTCTTT. Protein: CASSRGGEYNTEAFF. The chain has TRBV6-6 and TRBJ1-1; no clear D gene. Germline CDR1 MNHNY, CDR2 SVGAGI (reference sequence). V gave up 5 bases and J gave up 2 bases, with 15 bases separating them. The CDR3 runs to 15 residues.

The chain joins TRBV20-1 to TRBJ2-7; D tentatively reads TRBD1 or TRBD2 (5 bases each). This CDR3 region has 16 residues. The ends were cut back, 0 bases at V and 2 bases at J, with 17 bases in the middle. Germline assignment: CDR1 DFQATT and CDR2 SNEGSKA (reference sequence). As DNA, the CDR3 is TGCAGTGCTAGAGATGACCTTTACCGGGGCCCCTACGAGCAGTACTTC. Protein: CSARDDLYRGPYEQYF.

This clonotype was detected ten times or more. This sequence joins TRBV20-1 and TRBJ2-3, with a tentative D call TRBD2 (7 bases). Trimming cost V 5 bases and J 9 bases, with 12 bases left between them. Germline CDR1 is DFQATT and CDR2 is SNEGSKA (reference sequence). This CDR3 comprises 11 residues. DNA for the CDR3: TGCAGTGCTGGCGGGGGCCAGACGCAGTATTTT. Protein: CSAGGGQTQYF.

There are many counts of this clonotype. The rearrangement links TRBV12-3 or TRBV12-4 to TRBJ1-2, with D possibly being TRBD1 (5 bases). The CDR3 consists of 15 residues. Trimming pared 2 bases from V and 3 bases from J, leaving 13 bases between. CDR3 in DNA: TGTGCCAGCAGTTTACGGCGGCCGGGGGACTATGGCTACACCTTC. This translates into CASSLRRPGDYGYTF.